This TCR beta chain stems from a study of blood T cell repertoires in COVID-19. As originally analysed: By means of reference gene primer amplification, nucleated cell counts were estimated. Profiled with immunoSEQ multiplex PCR; TCRdb holds only in-frame clones, not every one. V, J and clone size are those of that table, while D and trimming were read from the DNA. The sample has 50,000 or so clones; under 85% are singletons. J gave up 8 bases and V 5 bases, and 9 bases lay outside the gene matches. The CDR3 contains 15 residues. Germline-derived CDR1 and CDR2 are MNHNY and SVGAGI (reference sequence).

J is TRBJ2-1 and V is TRBV6-6; TRBD2 matches 10 bases. The sample taken for sequencing was peripheral blood. This TCR came from a man aged 55 to 70 with active COVID-19. This CDR3 reads CASSPLAGGVDEQFF. CDR3 DNA: TGTGCCAGCAGTCCATTAGCGGGGGGTGTCGATGAGCAGTTCTTC.